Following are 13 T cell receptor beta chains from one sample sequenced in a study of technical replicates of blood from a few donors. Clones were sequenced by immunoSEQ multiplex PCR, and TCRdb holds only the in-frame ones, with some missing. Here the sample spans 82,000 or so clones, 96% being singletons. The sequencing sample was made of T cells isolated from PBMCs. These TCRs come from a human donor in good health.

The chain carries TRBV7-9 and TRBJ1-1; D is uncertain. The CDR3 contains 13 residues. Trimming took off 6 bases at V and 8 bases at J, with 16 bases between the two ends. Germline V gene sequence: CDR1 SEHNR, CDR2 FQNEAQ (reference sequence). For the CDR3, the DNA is TGTGCCAGCAGAGGCGGCCTGAAGATCGAAGCTTTCTTT. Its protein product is CASRGGLKIEAFF.

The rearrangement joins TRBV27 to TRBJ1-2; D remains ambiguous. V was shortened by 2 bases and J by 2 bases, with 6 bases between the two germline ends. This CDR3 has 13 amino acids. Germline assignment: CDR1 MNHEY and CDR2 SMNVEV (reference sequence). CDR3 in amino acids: CASSLRGNYGYTF. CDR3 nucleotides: TGTGCCAGCAGTTTACGGGGAAACTATGGCTACACCTTC.

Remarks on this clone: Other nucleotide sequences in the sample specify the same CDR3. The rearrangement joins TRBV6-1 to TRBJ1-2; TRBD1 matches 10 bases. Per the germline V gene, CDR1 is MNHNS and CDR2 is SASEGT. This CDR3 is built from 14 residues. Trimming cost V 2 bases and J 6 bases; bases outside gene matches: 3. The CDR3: CASSELGTGDGYTF. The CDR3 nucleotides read TGTGCCAGCAGTGAACTGGGGACAGGGGATGGCTACACCTTC.

The CDR3, as DNA: TGTGCTAGTGGTTTCCCCAATAGACTAGCCACAGATACGCAGTATTTT. Encoded protein: CASGFPNRLATDTQYF. The chain has TRBV12-5 and TRBJ2-3, with 7 nucleotides matching TRBD2. J lost 2 bases, V lost 3 bases, and 8 bases had no gene match. This CDR3 region has 16 residues. Germline V gene sequence: CDR1 LGHNT, CDR2 FRNRAP.

DNA of the CDR3: TGTGCCAGCAGCCAGGGACTAGCGGGGTTCCAAGAGACCCAGTACTTC. It specifies CASSQGLAGFQETQYF. J is TRBJ2-5 and V is TRBV7-3; 13 positions match TRBD2. After removal of 5 bases from V and 1 base from J, the junction contained 4 bases not matched to a gene. The CDR3 is 16 amino acids. The germline V gene has CDR1 SGHTA and CDR2 FQGTGA.

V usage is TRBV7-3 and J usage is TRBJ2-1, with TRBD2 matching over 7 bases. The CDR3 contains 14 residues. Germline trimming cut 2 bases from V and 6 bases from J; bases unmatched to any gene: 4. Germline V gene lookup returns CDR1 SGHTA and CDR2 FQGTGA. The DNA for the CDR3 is TGTGCCAGCAGCTTAGGGGACTACCCCAATGAGCAGTTCTTC. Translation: CASSLGDYPNEQFF.

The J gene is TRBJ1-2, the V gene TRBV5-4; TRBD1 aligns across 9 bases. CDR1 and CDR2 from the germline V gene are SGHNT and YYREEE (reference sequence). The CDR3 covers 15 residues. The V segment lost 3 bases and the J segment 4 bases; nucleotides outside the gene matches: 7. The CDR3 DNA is TGTGCCAGCAGCTCGGGACAGGGATCAACCTATGGCTACACCTTC. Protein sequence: CASSSGQGSTYGYTF.

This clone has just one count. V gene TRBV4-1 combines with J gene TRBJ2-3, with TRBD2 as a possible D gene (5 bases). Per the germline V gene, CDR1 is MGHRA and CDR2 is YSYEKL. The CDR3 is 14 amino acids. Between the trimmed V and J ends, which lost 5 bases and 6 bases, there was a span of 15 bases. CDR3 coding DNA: TGCGCCAGCAGCGACTTACTAGGAAGGGATACGCAGTATTTT. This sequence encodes CASSDLLGRDTQYF.

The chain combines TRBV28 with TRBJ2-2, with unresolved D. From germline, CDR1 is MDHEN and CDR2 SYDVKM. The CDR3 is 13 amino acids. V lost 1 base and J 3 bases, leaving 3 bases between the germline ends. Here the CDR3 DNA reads TGTGCCAGCAGTTTATCCTACACCGGGGAGCTGTTTTTT. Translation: CASSLSYTGELFF.

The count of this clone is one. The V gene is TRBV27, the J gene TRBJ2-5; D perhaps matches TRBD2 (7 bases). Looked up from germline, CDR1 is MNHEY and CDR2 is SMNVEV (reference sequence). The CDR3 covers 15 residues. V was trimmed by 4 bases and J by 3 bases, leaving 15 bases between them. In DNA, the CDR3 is TGTGCCAGCAGTTCACCCTGGGGGGGCGAAGAGACCCAGTACTTC. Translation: CASSSPWGGEETQYF.

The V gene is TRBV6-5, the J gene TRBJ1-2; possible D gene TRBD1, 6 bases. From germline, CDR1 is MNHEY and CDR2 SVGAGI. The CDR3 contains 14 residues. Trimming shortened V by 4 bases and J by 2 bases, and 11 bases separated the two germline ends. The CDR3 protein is CASSLPGANYGYTF. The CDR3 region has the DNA TGTGCCAGCAGTTTGCCAGGGGCCAACTATGGCTACACCTTC.

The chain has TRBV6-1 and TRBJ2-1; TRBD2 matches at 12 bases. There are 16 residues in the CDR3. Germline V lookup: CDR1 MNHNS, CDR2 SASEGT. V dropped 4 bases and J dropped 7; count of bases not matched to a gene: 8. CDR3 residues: CASSVTSGSYENEQFF. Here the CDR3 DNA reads TGTGCCAGCAGTGTGACTAGCGGGAGTTATGAAAATGAGCAGTTCTTC.

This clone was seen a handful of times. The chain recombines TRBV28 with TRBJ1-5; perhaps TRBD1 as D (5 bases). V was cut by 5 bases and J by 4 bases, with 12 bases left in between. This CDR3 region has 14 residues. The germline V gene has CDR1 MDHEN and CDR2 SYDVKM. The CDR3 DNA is TGTGCCAGCAGTGTTGACAGCTTAAATCAGCCCCAGCATTTT. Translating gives CASSVDSLNQPQHF.